One sample yielded the 25 T cell receptor beta chains listed below, sequenced in a study of tumor-infiltrating lymphocytes in primary liver carcinoma. Both RNA and DNA were isolated together from around 18-30 mg of bulk tissue that had not been sorted. Total RNA (about 500 ng) served as template for TCR beta cDNA synthesis primed by a constant-region primer. Three nested multiplex PCR rounds, a slightly modified ARM-PCR method, built the TCR beta libraries. In the first two PCR rounds, TRBV1-TRBV30 forward primers were paired with a C-beta reverse primer, and each round lasted about 9 cycles. TCRdb re-called the multiplex PCR reads through MiXCR, storing one row per CDR3 protein. The sample holds tens of thousands of distinct CDR3 sequences, more than 65% seen once. Sequencing used liver tumor tissue from sampling region 1. Documented subset: tumor region T1, superior pole. Receptors originate from a man aged 35 to 55 with primary liver carcinoma and hepatitis B virus infection.

Remarks on this clonotype: An end of the junction differs from the germline gene, which may be a read error. CDR3 sequence reads: CASSLVLDRDTGELYF. The CDR3 DNA follows: TGTGCCAGCAGCTTGGTTCTGGACAGGGACACCGGGGAGCTATATTTT. The chain joins TRBV5-8 to TRBJ2-2, with 8 bases identical to TRBD1. Germline V gene sequence: CDR1 SGHTS, CDR2 YDEGEE. The CDR3 contains 16 residues. Full variable domain (remainder filled in from reference TRBV5-8 and TRBJ2-2): EAGVTQSPTHLIKTRGQQATLRCSPISGHTSVYWYQQALGLGLQFLLWYDEGEERNRGNFPPRFSGRQFPNYSSELNVNALELEDSALYLCASSLVLDRDTGELYFGEGSRLTVL.

As concerns this clonotype: One end of the junction varies from germline; a read error may be responsible. The chain couples TRBV11-1 to TRBJ1-2; 8 positions match TRBD1. Looked up from germline, CDR1 is SGHAT and CDR2 is FQDESV (reference sequence). The CDR3 contains 15 residues. The chain's CDR3 is CARSPPTGDNYGHTF. CDR3 nucleotides: TGTGCCAGAAGCCCGCCGACAGGGGATAACTATGGCCACACCTTC. Together with reference TRBV11-1 and TRBJ1-2, the CDR3 gives the full variable domain: EAEVAQSPRYKITEKSQAVAFWCDPISGHATLYWYRQILGQGPELLVQFQDESVVDDSQLPKDRFSAERLKGVDSTLKIQPAELGDSAMYLCARSPPTGDNYGHTFGSGTRLTVV.

In this sample, this clonotype is medium-sized (0.01 to 0.1%). The chain uses TRBV11-2 and TRBJ2-7; 11 bases agree with TRBD2. The CDR3 runs 16 residues. V trimming: 5 bases; J trimming: 4 bases; junction bases outside the gene matches: 10. CDR1 SGHAT and CDR2 FQNNGV come from the germline V gene. The CDR3 region is CASSPGTSGKTYEQYF. The CDR3 DNA is TGTGCCAGCAGCCCCGGGACTAGCGGAAAGACATACGAGCAGTACTTC.

To note about this clonotype: The junction and the germline gene differ at one end; a read error may be behind it. The chain uses TRBV4-1 and TRBJ2-5; perhaps TRBD1 as D (5 bases). Per the germline V gene, CDR1 is MGHRA and CDR2 is YSYEKL. The CDR3 totals 16 residues. The CDR3 DNA is TGTGCCAGCAGCCGTCAGGGCAGGGATATAGGAGAGACCCAGTACTTC. Its translation: CASSRQGRDIGETQYF.

The rearrangement uses TRBV6-6 and TRBJ2-1; no reliable D call. The CDR3 is made up of 14 amino acids. CDR1 and CDR2 from the germline V gene are MNHNY and SVGAGI (reference sequence). CDR3 in DNA: TGTGTCAGATCGGGCGGATACTCCTACAATGAGCAGTTCTTC. This encodes CVRSGGYSYNEQFF.

The V and J genes are TRBV6-1 and TRBJ1-1; D remains unclear. The CDR3 spans 14 residues. The germline V gene encodes CDR1 MNHNS and CDR2 SASEGT. The V end was cut by 6 bases, the J end by 4 bases, with 15 bases between. The CDR3 nucleotides are TGTGCCAGCAGACTCTCCGGACCGAGCACTGAAGCTTTCTTT. Translated, it gives CASRLSGPSTEAFF.

For this clonotype: The junction departs from the called germline gene at one end, perhaps through a read error. This chain joins TRBV5-1 and TRBJ1-1; D is undetermined. The CDR3 extends over 14 amino acids. Germline CDR1 reads SGHRS; CDR2 reads YFSETQ. Here the CDR3 reads CANSPGKGNTEAFF. For the CDR3, the DNA is TGCGCCAACAGCCCCGGGAAGGGGAACACTGAAGCTTTCTTT.

Worth noting for this clonotype: One junction end does not reproduce the germline sequence, and a read error may be involved. The V call is TRBV29-1, the J call TRBJ1-1; a possible D gene is TRBD1 (5 bases). Per the germline V gene, CDR1 is SQVTM and CDR2 is ANQGSEA. The CDR3 totals 10 residues. CDR3 amino acids: CSDGGTEASF. The CDR3, as DNA: TGCAGCGACGGGGGAACTGAAGCTTCCTTT. The full variable domain, completed using reference TRBV29-1 and TRBJ1-1, is SAVISQKPSRDICQRGTSLTIQCQVDSQVTMMFWYRQQPGQSLTLIATANQGSEATYESGFVIDKFPISRPNLTFSTLTVSNMSPEDSSIYLCSDGGTEASFGQGTRLTVV.

Worth noting for this clonotype: The conserved closing phenylalanine or tryptophan is absent in this CDR3, likely reflecting a read error. The chain is built from TRBV2 and TRBJ2-5, with TRBD1 identical over 8 bases. CDR3 size: 13 residues. Germline V gene sequence: CDR1 SNHLY, CDR2 FYNNEI. Trimming removed 9 bases from V and 2 bases from J; junction bases left unmatched: 5. The DNA for the CDR3 is TGTGCCAGGAATGGGACAGGACAAGAGACCCAGTACCTC. Translation gives CARNGTGQETQYL.

Turning to this clonotype: An end of the junction differs from the germline gene, which may be a read error. V and J are TRBV6-1 and TRBJ2-3; the D gene is possibly TRBD2 (6 bases). Germline values: CDR1 MNHNS, CDR2 SASEGT. This CDR3 spans 16 amino acids. CDR3 sequence reads: CPSSPLGGRGTGTQYF. In nucleotides, the CDR3 is TGTCCCAGCAGTCCCCTGGGGGGAAGGGGCACAGGTACGCAGTATTTT.

On this clonotype itself: One junction end disagrees with the germline gene, perhaps due to a read error. The chain is built from TRBV29-1 and TRBJ2-7; possibly TRBD1 for D (6 bases). The CDR3 has 11 amino acids. Germline CDR1 and CDR2: SQVTM and ANQGSEA. The CDR3 coding sequence is TGTAGCGTTGTGACAGGTTCACGGCAGTACTTC. Its translation is CSVVTGSRQYF.

This clonotype was recorded at least ten times. The V call is TRBV12-3 or TRBV12-4, the J call TRBJ2-5; D not certain. Deletions cut 3 bases from V and 2 bases from J, with 7 bases between. The CDR3 is made up of 13 amino acids. The CDR3 sequence: CASSLGRQETQYF. CDR3 sequence (DNA): TGTGCCAGCAGTTTGGGCCGTCAAGAGACCCAGTACTTC.

This clonotype was picked up a small number of times. A much bigger clone sits one base away, suggesting this may be a read error. The chain links TRBV14 to TRBJ2-2; 9 nucleotides agree with TRBD2. This CDR3 comprises 19 residues. Germline V gives CDR1 SGHDN, CDR2 FVKESK. In DNA form, the CDR3 reads TGTGCCAGCAGCCAAGACCCCATAGCGGGAGACCAGAACACCGGGGGGCTGTTTTTT. Protein sequence: CASSQDPIAGDQNTGGLFF.

A word on this clonotype: The conserved closing phenylalanine or tryptophan is absent in this CDR3, likely reflecting a read error. The chain has TRBV6-5 and TRBJ2-2; D gene uncertain. The length of the CDR3 is 15 residues. Trimming cost V 9 bases and J 4 bases, with 18 bases left between them. Germline V gene lookup returns CDR1 MNHEY and CDR2 SVGAGI. CDR3 nucleotides: TGTGCCAGTAGTCACGCAGTGGACGGCACCGGGGAGCTGTTTATT. Its protein is CASSHAVDGTGELFI.

For this clonotype: An end of the junction does not agree with germline; a read error may underlie this. The chain recombines TRBV6-6 with TRBJ2-7, with 7 bases matching TRBD1. This CDR3 has 15 amino acids. CDR1 MNHNY and CDR2 SVGAGI come from the germline V gene (reference sequence). CDR3 region: CASSYRRDSSYEQYF. CDR3 nucleotides: TGTGCCAGCAGTTATCGCCGGGACAGCTCCTACGAGCAGTATTTC.

Concerning this clonotype: One junction end does not reproduce the germline sequence, and a read error may be involved. V usage is TRBV28 and J usage is TRBJ2-1; maybe TRBD2 (6 bases). CDR3 length: 16 residues. The V gene's germline CDR1 is MDHEN and CDR2 SYDVKM. Here the CDR3 reads CASSLVGFRAFGGKFF. CDR3 sequence (DNA): TGTGCCAGTAGTTTGGTAGGCTTTCGGGCATTTGGCGGGAAGTTCTTC.

By share, this clonotype ranks as medium-sized. In nucleotides, the CDR3 is TGTGCCATCAGCCCAGGGGACGGACAAGAGACCCAGTACTTC. It encodes CAISPGDGQETQYF. The V and J genes are TRBV10-3 and TRBJ2-5, with a tentative D call TRBD1 (6 bases). V lost 6 bases and J lost 2, with 13 bases in between. This CDR3 contains 14 residues. The germline V gene encodes CDR1 ENHRY and CDR2 SYGVKD.

About this clonotype itself: A read error may account for a junction end that differs from germline. CDR3: CVSRRQGYEQYF. Written as DNA, the CDR3 is TGTGTCAGCAGACGACAGGGCTACGAGCAGTACTTC. V is TRBV12-3 or TRBV12-4 and J is TRBJ2-7, with TRBD1 identical over 7 bases. The CDR3 runs 12 residues.

A note on this clonotype: At one end the junction does not follow the germline gene, possibly because of a read error. The chain joins TRBV7-9 to TRBJ2-7; 10 bases agree with TRBD2. The length of the CDR3 is 15 residues. Per the germline V gene, CDR1 is SEHNR and CDR2 is FQNEAQ (reference sequence). The DNA of the CDR3 is TGTGCCAGCAGCCCACCGGGACTAGCGTTCCGCGAGCTGTACTTC. Translating it yields CASSPPGLAFRELYF. The full variable domain, its missing parts supplied by reference TRBV7-9 and TRBJ2-7, is DTGVSQNPRHKITKRGQNVTFRCDPISEHNRLYWYRQTLGQGPEFLTYFQNEAQLEKSRLLSDRFSAERPKGSFSTLEIQRTEQGDSAMYLCASSPPGLAFRELYFGPGTRLTVT.

Regarding this clonotype: The junction differs from germline at one of its ends, possibly a read error. This sequence joins TRBV10-1 and TRBJ2-2, with D possibly being TRBD2 (6 bases). Germline V gene sequence: CDR1 WNHNN, CDR2 SYGVQD (reference sequence). This CDR3 has 15 residues. The CDR3 protein is CASSEGGMNTGKLLF. The DNA for the CDR3 is TGCGCCAGCAGTGAAGGCGGGATGAACACCGGGAAGCTGTTATTT.

Concerning this clonotype: The junction does not match germline at one end; this may be a read error. DNA of the CDR3: TGTGCCAGCAGTTTAAGGGGCGGGCCCTTCTATGACTACACCTTC. This encodes CASSLRGGPFYDYTF. V and J are TRBV12-3 or TRBV12-4 and TRBJ1-2; maybe TRBD1 (5 bases). The CDR3 has 15 amino acids.

As for this clonotype: The conserved closing phenylalanine or tryptophan is absent in this CDR3, likely reflecting a read error. The rearrangement links TRBV4-1 to TRBJ2-1; D is uncertain. Germline V gene lookup returns CDR1 MGHRA and CDR2 YSYEKL. This CDR3 is built from 14 residues. This chain's CDR3 is CASSQAEGYNEQFI. CDR3 coding DNA: TGTGCCAGCAGCCAGGCGGAAGGGTACAATGAGCAGTTCATC.

There are a few counts of this clonotype. The chain employs TRBV20-1 and TRBJ2-7; TRBD2 is a possible D gene (6 bases). CDR3 length: 14 residues. Germline-derived CDR1 and CDR2 are DFQATT and SNEGSKA (reference sequence). In nucleotides, the CDR3 is TGCAGCTGTAAGGAGGAGGGGTACCTACGAGAGCAGTACTTC. Translated: CSCKEEGYLREQYF.

About this clonotype itself: This clone may be a read error of a much larger clone one base away. The chain has TRBV7-9 and TRBJ2-3; a weak D match, TRBD1 (5 bases). V lost 5 bases, J lost 15 bases, and 18 bases lay in between. Germline CDR1 SEHNR, CDR2 FQNEAQ (reference sequence). The CDR3 runs 12 residues. The CDR3 region is CASSPLSVGHYF. The DNA for the CDR3 is TGTGCCAGCAGCCCCCTTTCCGTGGGGCATTATTTT.

In regard to this clonotype: A much larger clone lies a single base off, so this may be a read error. The J gene is TRBJ2-1, the V gene TRBV6-1; D is perhaps TRBD2 (6 bases). The CDR3 is made up of 15 amino acids. From germline, CDR1 is MNHNS and CDR2 SASEGT. The CDR3 DNA follows: TGTGCCGGCAGTGAAACGGAGGGGACTCTCAATGAGCAGTTCTTC. Amino acids: CAGSETEGTLNEQFF.